Listed below are T cell receptor beta chains from one sample, sequenced in a study of T cell responses to AZD1222 COVID-19 vaccine. The protocol was immunoSEQ multiplex PCR, while the TCRdb copy is restricted to in-frame clones and leaves out a portion. The profile covers about 120,000 clones, with around 93% appearing a single time and 13% to 15% taken by the ten largest. Sample: peripheral blood, taken on day 0 of AZD1222 vaccination. The receptors were sampled from an adult in good health. Both conserved end residues are part of each CDR3.

CDR3 length: 16
J gene: TRBJ2-1
V gene: TRBV10-3
CDR3 protein: CAISDQSGRGNNEQFF

CDR3 length: 16
J gene: TRBJ2-1
V gene: TRBV14
CDR3 protein: CASSPEGQSSYNEQFF

CDR3 length: 15
J gene: TRBJ2-7
V gene: TRBV2
CDR3 protein: CASRAERDRPYEQYF

CDR3 length: 16
J gene: TRBJ2-3
V gene: TRBV9
CDR3 protein: CASSAPGGGLTDTQYF

CDR3 length: 15
J gene: TRBJ2-5
V gene: TRBV28
CDR3 protein: CASRGDRGLRETQYF

CDR3 length: 15
J gene: TRBJ1-1
V gene: TRBV5-4
CDR3 protein: CASSPAGGGNTEAFF

CDR3 length: 14
J gene: TRBJ2-4
V gene: TRBV3-1/TRBV3-2
CDR3 protein: CASSFSSGESVQYF

CDR3 length: 17
J gene: TRBJ2-2
V gene: TRBV9
CDR3 protein: CASSVGGWAVGTGELFF

CDR3 length: 13
J gene: TRBJ2-3
V gene: TRBV29-1
CDR3 protein: CSVAAGDTDTQYF

CDR3 length: 14
J gene: TRBJ2-7
V gene: TRBV9
CDR3 protein: CASSVGTKFYEQYF

CDR3 length: 13
J gene: TRBJ2-5
V gene: TRBV7-2
CDR3 protein: CATTSGARETQYF

CDR3 length: 14
J gene: TRBJ1-1
V gene: TRBV2
CDR3 protein: CASSLGGMNTEAFF

CDR3 length: 16
J gene: TRBJ2-7
V gene: TRBV6-6
CDR3 protein: CASSPGTSGRGVEQYF

CDR3 length: 12
J gene: TRBJ1-2
V gene: TRBV29-1
CDR3 protein: CSVEAGSSGYTF

CDR3 length: 13
J gene: TRBJ1-2
V gene: TRBV3-1/TRBV3-2
CDR3 protein: CASSLTGEYGYTF

CDR3 length: 13
J gene: TRBJ1-1
V gene: TRBV6-6
CDR3 protein: CASRPDRGNEAFF

CDR3 length: 14
J gene: TRBJ1-6
V gene: TRBV25-1
CDR3 protein: CASSVQGAGSPLHF

CDR3 length: 14
J gene: TRBJ2-7
V gene: TRBV7-9
CDR3 protein: CASSLEGQSYEQYF

CDR3 length: 14
J gene: TRBJ1-6
V gene: TRBV19
CDR3 protein: CASSTRAERSPLHF

CDR3 length: 14
J gene: TRBJ2-7
V gene: TRBV10-3
CDR3 protein: CAISESSRTYEQYF

CDR3 length: 12
J gene: TRBJ1-1
V gene: TRBV28
CDR3 protein: CATHDRGTEAFF

CDR3 length: 11
J gene: TRBJ2-7
V gene: TRBV27
CDR3 protein: CASTWGHEQYF

CDR3 length: 15
J gene: TRBJ2-1
V gene: TRBV6-5
CDR3 protein: CASSYTGGTYNEQFF

CDR3 length: 13
J gene: TRBJ2-1
V gene: TRBV29-1
CDR3 protein: CSVDRTGGNEQFF

CDR3 length: 15
J gene: TRBJ1-5
V gene: TRBV27
CDR3 protein: CASSSALYSNQPQHF

CDR3 length: 17
J gene: TRBJ2-2
V gene: TRBV5-1
CDR3 protein: CASSLRGTGTNTGELFF

CDR3 length: 16
J gene: TRBJ2-1
V gene: TRBV7-9
CDR3 protein: CASSLPLAGGYNEQFF

CDR3 length: 14
J gene: TRBJ1-2
V gene: TRBV7-8
CDR3 protein: CASSSPQGHYGYTF

CDR3 length: 16
J gene: TRBJ2-3
V gene: TRBV19
CDR3 protein: CASSPGSGRSTDTQYF

CDR3 length: 17
J gene: TRBJ1-3
V gene: TRBV10-3
CDR3 protein: CAIRDSTGLSSGNTIYF

CDR3 length: 10
J gene: TRBJ1-2
V gene: TRBV29-1
CDR3 protein: CSVEDYGYTF

CDR3 length: 16
J gene: TRBJ1-2
V gene: TRBV5-1
CDR3 protein: CASSSRDALFHYGYTF

CDR3 length: 12
J gene: TRBJ2-5
V gene: TRBV2
CDR3 protein: CASSASGWAQYF

CDR3 length: 15
J gene: TRBJ1-6
V gene: TRBV6-2/TRBV6-3
CDR3 protein: CASSPGGAGYSPLHF

CDR3 length: 13
J gene: TRBJ1-5
V gene: TRBV7-2
CDR3 protein: CASSLDIPQPQHF

CDR3 length: 16
J gene: TRBJ1-5
V gene: TRBV6-2/TRBV6-3
CDR3 protein: CASSYDAVYSNQPQHF

CDR3 length: 16
J gene: TRBJ2-5
V gene: TRBV18
CDR3 protein: CASSPPGVLKQETQYF

CDR3 length: 14
J gene: TRBJ1-6
V gene: TRBV21-1
CDR3 protein: CASSSDRLYSPLHF

CDR3 length: 14
J gene: TRBJ1-1
V gene: TRBV7-2
CDR3 protein: CASSRGQADTEAFF

CDR3 length: 14
J gene: TRBJ2-7
V gene: TRBV2
CDR3 protein: CASSALTGTYEQYF

CDR3 length: 18
J gene: TRBJ2-3
V gene: TRBV7-9
CDR3 protein: CASSLEAWVAVRFDTQYF

CDR3 length: 13
J gene: TRBJ2-5
V gene: TRBV9
CDR3 protein: CASSTRLGETQYF

CDR3 length: 14
J gene: TRBJ1-4
V gene: TRBV21-1
CDR3 protein: CARPGDRVVEKLFF

CDR3 length: 13
J gene: TRBJ2-2
V gene: TRBV10-1
CDR3 protein: CASSETLTGELFF

CDR3 length: 12
J gene: TRBJ2-7
V gene: TRBV19
CDR3 protein: CASSPTGTEQYF

CDR3 length: 15
J gene: TRBJ1-3
V gene: TRBV6-1
CDR3 protein: CASSEWAGSGNTIYF

CDR3 length: 13
J gene: TRBJ1-5
V gene: TRBV6-5
CDR3 protein: CASSSNSNQPQHF

CDR3 length: 16
J gene: TRBJ1-2
V gene: TRBV2
CDR3 protein: CASSEGRAGRNYGYTF

CDR3 length: 14
J gene: TRBJ1-5
V gene: TRBV7-4
CDR3 protein: CASSWGVRNQPQHF

CDR3 length: 15
J gene: TRBJ1-2
V gene: TRBV5-1
CDR3 protein: CASSWHDRAMEGYTF

CDR3 length: 13
J gene: TRBJ2-7
V gene: TRBV19
CDR3 protein: CATKEDRSYEQYF

CDR3 length: 16
J gene: TRBJ1-1
V gene: TRBV10-3
CDR3 protein: CAIGGQGARGNTEAFF

CDR3 length: 14
J gene: TRBJ1-3
V gene: TRBV18
CDR3 protein: CASSPSGSGNTIYF

CDR3 length: 14
J gene: TRBJ2-7
V gene: TRBV5-5
CDR3 protein: CASSLGWESYEQYF

CDR3 length: 14
J gene: TRBJ2-3
V gene: TRBV10-3
CDR3 protein: CAISGGKSTDTQYF

CDR3 length: 16
J gene: TRBJ2-7
V gene: TRBV4-3
CDR3 protein: CASSQVRDSAYYEQYF

CDR3 length: 15
J gene: TRBJ1-3
V gene: TRBV4-1
CDR3 protein: CASSQTTSSGNTIYF

CDR3 length: 15
J gene: TRBJ1-2
V gene: TRBV28
CDR3 protein: CATHTGGTGRSSYTF

CDR3 length: 19
J gene: TRBJ2-5
V gene: TRBV5-1
CDR3 protein: CASSPHGPTLAGDQETQYF